This T cell receptor beta chain originates from a study of cytomegalovirus exposure and HLA in healthy donors. The CDR3 extends over 12 amino acids. Trimming stripped 4 bases from V and 5 bases from J, with 6 bases between. Germline V CDR1 and CDR2: SNHLY, FYNNEI. PCR was performed using 60 Vbeta and 13 Jbeta primers. Method: immunoSEQ multiplex PCR; TCRdb's copy keeps in-frame clones and lacks some. This table holds some 120,000 clones, roughly 77% found once. The chain joins TRBV2 to TRBJ2-1; D not resolved. This receptor was obtained from a man between 18 and 35 years old in good health and CMV-seronegative. The sample consisted of PBMCs. CDR3 nucleotide sequence: TGTGCCAGCAGTGGAGGAGACAATGAGCAGTTCTTC. It translates to CASSGGDNEQFF.